This T cell receptor (beta chain) was sequenced during a study of blood T cell repertoires in COVID-19. About the research overall: Acute and convalescent COVID-19 specimens originated in the United States, Italy and Spain.

In the original analysis: Estimation of nucleated cell counts relied on the amplification of reference gene primers. Profiled with immunoSEQ multiplex PCR; TCRdb holds only in-frame clones, not every one. V and J calls and clone size are as listed in that table; D and trimming were resolved from the DNA. The profile shows several thousand clones, 73% of them singletons. The sequenced sample was peripheral blood. The TCR sequence derives from a human donor in a cohort sampled during active COVID-19.

The CDR3 DNA sequence: TGTGCCAGCAGCTTGGGACTAGTGGGCACAGATACGCAGTATTTT. This translates into CASSLGLVGTDTQYF. This chain joins TRBV9 and TRBJ2-3; 8 bases map to TRBD2. This CDR3 has 15 amino acids. The junction had 5 bases not matched to a gene; V was cut back by 4 bases and J by 1 base. Germline V CDR1 and CDR2: SGDLS, YYNGEE.